This T cell receptor beta chain was captured by sequencing in a study of blood T cell repertoires in COVID-19. At the level of the study: Sites in the United States, Italy and Spain provided acute and convalescent COVID-19 samples. PBMCs, B-cell-depleted T cells, or T cells were the source of the cDNA or gDNA that made up the material.

In germline, CDR1 is MNHEY, CDR2 SVGAGI. The CDR3 runs to 13 residues. V lost 6 bases to trimming and J lost 7 bases, with 13 bases between them. In the authors' workflow: The assay estimated nucleated cells by amplifying reference gene primers. This table comes from immunoSEQ multiplex PCR, and its TCRdb copy is limited to in-frame clones, with some not included. That table supplies the V and J calls and clone size; D and trimming were determined from the DNA. Among almost 45,000 clones listed, approximately 70% were seen once. Sequences were obtained from peripheral blood. The TCR sequence derives from a man older than 75 with acute or convalescent COVID-19. J is TRBJ2-1 and V is TRBV6-5, with TRBD2 as a possible D gene (5 bases). The CDR3 reads CASRGGGANEQFF. In nucleotides, the CDR3 is TGTGCCAGCAGGGGCGGAGGAGCGAATGAGCAGTTCTTC.